A selection of T cell receptor beta chains follows, all from one sample in a study of T-cell reconstitution after alpha-beta-depleted transplantation in children. TCRdb fed the PCR reads into MiXCR, producing one record per CDR3 protein. Found here are just under 250,000 distinct CDR3 sequences, about 25% of them singletons; the top ten hold about 2.5%. This sample comprised PBMCs, obtained before TCRalphabeta/CD19-depleted stem cell transplant. The origin of the receptors is a girl aged 2 to 9 with Fanconi anemia, due to receive a stem cell transplant. The CDR3 runs from the conserved cysteine through the conserved F or W. For some rows the clone size is stated as once, few or many, or as a class when expanded; others skip it.

TRBV19,TRBJ2-7,few,CASSLSGPAYEQYF
TRBV4-1,TRBJ2-1,-,CASSQDHEQFF
TRBV6-6,TRBJ2-7,-,CASGDEPREQYF
TRBV12-3/TRBV12-4,TRBJ2-7,-,CASCFRLGASTHSYEQYF
TRBV20-1,TRBJ1-2,-,CSARVLTGDFYGYTF
TRBV20-1,TRBJ2-1,-,CSAREGTSGGPEQFF
TRBV29-1,TRBJ2-5,many,CSVEWGEGSQETQYF
TRBV20-1,TRBJ2-2,many,CSARALLAGSGTGELFF
TRBV6-2/TRBV6-3,TRBJ2-5,once,CASSRLKETQYF
TRBV29-1,TRBJ1-4,-,CSVLLRDRGQEKLFF
TRBV12-3/TRBV12-4,TRBJ1-2,many,CASSISRGYTF
TRBV7-3,TRBJ2-1,many,CASSEQGGRARDEQFF
TRBV2,TRBJ1-1,few,CASSVVRDRANTEAFF
TRBV28,TRBJ2-4,-,CASSLWTGLAKNIQYF
TRBV6-1,TRBJ2-1,-,CASRIRLAGKYNEQFF
TRBV27,TRBJ2-1,-,CASSYIGLSSYNEQFF
TRBV28,TRBJ2-7,-,CASSILAGGVRNEQYF
TRBV5-1,TRBJ2-5,-,CASSLAPTIQETQYF
TRBV29-1,TRBJ2-5,many,CSVDLAGGGETQYF
TRBV6-5,TRBJ2-3,-,CASSYPRNIGTDTQYF
TRBV7-3,TRBJ2-5,-,CASSLRPGGREETQYF
TRBV21-1,TRBJ2-7,-,CASSHNRGMYEQYF
TRBV29-1,TRBJ2-6,-,CSVVTGFGANVLTF
TRBV5-1,TRBJ2-5,few,CASSVAPAEVLETQYF
TRBV7-2,TRBJ2-1,-,CASSLERLAREQFF
TRBV20-1,TRBJ2-1,-,CSASREYNEQFF
TRBV20-1,TRBJ2-3,-,CSARDKGPIDTQYF
TRBV20-1,TRBJ2-7,-,CSASLLATTYEQYF
TRBV29-1,TRBJ1-2,few,CSVEDRIYGYTF
TRBV20-1,TRBJ2-1,many,CSASKAGGYNEQFF
TRBV7-3,TRBJ2-1,few,CASNSLAGGPYEQFF
TRBV6-5,TRBJ1-2,many,CASGTGNGYTF
TRBV10-3,TRBJ2-1,many,CAIKDGPHSSYNEQFF
TRBV20-1,TRBJ2-2,many,CSAILTGTNTGELFF
TRBV6-5,TRBJ2-7,many,CASSYSTLQSYEQYF
TRBV7-8,TRBJ2-1,many,CASSEHQEQFF
TRBV7-2,TRBJ2-3,-,CASSALGNRDTQYF
TRBV20-1,TRBJ2-3,-,CSVAEYTDTQYF
TRBV20-1,TRBJ1-2,-,CSAMGQGHYGYTF
TRBV20-1,TRBJ2-5,many,CSARGGGSQETQYF
TRBV20-1,TRBJ2-7,-,CSARDHRQGTSYEQYF
TRBV15,TRBJ2-7,many,CATSRDLSIASALYEQYF
TRBV29-1,TRBJ2-1,many,CSARDGSSYNEQFF
TRBV7-3,TRBJ2-3,-,CASSTTTGAGADTQYF
TRBV23-1,TRBJ1-4,-,CASSPDGGNEKLFF
TRBV20-1,TRBJ2-7,few,CSAGLEGNEQYF
TRBV7-2,TRBJ1-6,-,CASSLSQGTYNSPLHF
TRBV7-2,TRBJ2-7,many,CASSHRTSPTYEQYF
TRBV29-1,TRBJ2-1,many,CSVEDPGLAGGYNEQFF
TRBV20-1,TRBJ2-3,many,CSAGLAGESDTQYF
TRBV2,TRBJ2-2,-,CASSEEELFF
TRBV29-1,TRBJ2-7,many,CSVEDQFESQGSGRGQYF
TRBV10-3,TRBJ2-1,many,CAISEGRRVYNEQFF